The entry below gives a single TCR beta chain sequence along with its context. Its antigen remains unidentified. The source of the sample is a study of cytomegalovirus exposure and HLA in healthy donors. Study-wide results and limits: The study designated fewer than 200 TCR beta chains cytomegalovirus-associated. Based on reports, TCR beta sequences accurately predicted HLA-A and HLA-B alleles for most subjects.

The PCR was carried out with 60 Vbeta primers and 13 Jbeta primers. Produced via immunoSEQ multiplex PCR; TCRdb's table is partial and in-frame only. Here the sample spans 110,000 to 150,000 clones, around 75% being singletons. Healthy bone marrow donors supplied every sample. Sampled while nominally healthy, donors likely had unrecorded immune exposures. CDR3 length: 17 amino acids. Germline loops: CDR1 SGHTA, CDR2 FQGTGA. J lost 6 bases, V lost 6 bases, and 15 bases had no gene match. The TCR originated in a man in his 60s in good health and CMV-seronegative. The specimen was PBMCs. V gene TRBV7-3 combines with J gene TRBJ2-2; TRBD1 matches at 8 bases. The CDR3 DNA reads as TGTGCCAGCAGACCCGCCCGGACAGGGTGGGGACCCGGGGAGCTGTTTTTT. This encodes CASRPARTGWGPGELFF.